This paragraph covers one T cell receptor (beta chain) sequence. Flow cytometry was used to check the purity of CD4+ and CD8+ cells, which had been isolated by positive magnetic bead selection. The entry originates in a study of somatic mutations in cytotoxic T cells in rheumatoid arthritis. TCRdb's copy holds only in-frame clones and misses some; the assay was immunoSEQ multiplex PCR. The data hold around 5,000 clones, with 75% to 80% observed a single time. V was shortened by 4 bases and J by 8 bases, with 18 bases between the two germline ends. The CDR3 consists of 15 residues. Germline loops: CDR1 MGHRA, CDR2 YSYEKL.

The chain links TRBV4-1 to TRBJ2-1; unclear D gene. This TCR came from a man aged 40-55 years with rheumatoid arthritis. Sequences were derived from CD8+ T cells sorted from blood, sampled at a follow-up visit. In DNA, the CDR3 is TGCGCCAGCAGCCCCCGGCCTGGGCTTTTGGATGAGCAGTTCTTC. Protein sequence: CASSPRPGLLDEQFF.